This TCR beta chain was documented in a study of cytomegalovirus exposure and HLA in healthy donors. The CDR3 contains 14 residues. Amplification used 60 Vbeta primers and 13 Jbeta primers. Only in-frame clones appear in the TCRdb table, and some are missing; sequencing was by immunoSEQ multiplex PCR. Of under 100,000 clones listed, 9.5% to 13% are singletons. The receptor comes from a man in his sixties in good health and CMV-seropositive. This sequence joins TRBV21-1 and TRBJ2-4; the table gives TRBD1 as D, unverified against the DNA. TRBV21-1 is labeled a pseudogene. The specimen was PBMCs. In nucleotides, the CDR3 is TGTGCCCCTCTTGTCAGGGCGACCAAAAACATTCAGTACTTC. This codes for CAPLVRATKNIQYF.